This TCR beta chain was sequenced in a study of post-analysis software for immune sequencing data. Study context: The courses of disease that were included comprised relapsing-remitting, secondary progressive and progressive-relapsing multiple sclerosis. Regarding the study as a whole: Patients carried a handful of TRBV segments more frequently than controls did, and TRBV5-6, TRBV5-1 and TRBV20-1 were among them. Comparison with controls showed significantly lower normalized Chao1 diversity in multiple sclerosis patients.

CDR3 length equals 14 residues. Germline CDR1 is MNHEY and CDR2 is SVGAGI. V gave up 1 base and J gave up 7 bases, with 8 bases separating them. About this clonotype itself: Antigen: not known.

TCR beta cDNA libraries included unique molecular identifiers. TCRdb reprocessed the PCR reads via MiXCR and lists one record per CDR3 protein. The data hold fewer than 850,000 distinct CDR3 sequences, with about 27% observed a single time. The clonotype comes from a girl aged 5-17 years with multiple sclerosis. This chain connects TRBV6-5 to TRBJ1-6; D unclear. Sequenced material: blood. In nucleotides, the CDR3 is TGTGCCAGCAGTTACTGGCAGAGAAATTCACCCCTCCACTTT. Translating gives CASSYWQRNSPLHF.